Following are 13 T cell receptor beta chains from one sample sequenced in a study of OX40 agonist ivuxolimab in advanced cancers. Sequencing used immunoSEQ multiplex PCR; TCRdb keeps in-frame clones, though not all of them. The sample consists of 45,000 to 50,000 clones, nearly 95% of them appearing once. The sample in question was CD4+ or CD8+ T cells sorted from blood, obtained in a trial of the OX40 agonist ivuxolimab. All receptors derive from an adult with an advanced solid tumor such as melanoma, head and neck, liver or kidney cancer.

V usage is TRBV2 and J usage is TRBJ1-5; TRBD1 matches 9 bases. In germline, CDR1 is SNHLY, CDR2 FYNNEI. V was pared by 6 bases and J by 9 bases, with 18 bases of the junction left unmatched. The CDR3 runs to 17 residues. The CDR3 DNA reads as TGTGCCAGCAGCTGGGACAGGGAAATTTCGGATATTAGGCCCCAGCATTTT. This sequence encodes CASSWDREISDIRPQHF.

The chain has TRBV19 and TRBJ1-1; 7 bases are a match to TRBD1. Trimming at V came to 9 bases and at J to 8 bases, leaving 9 bases not matched to a gene. The CDR3 is 12 residues long. The V gene's germline CDR1 is LNHDA and CDR2 SQIVND (reference sequence). The CDR3 DNA reads as TGTGCCAGCGTTGGACAGGTGGAGGAAGCTTTCTTT. Encoded protein: CASVGQVEEAFF.

This clone was seen only once. V is TRBV30 and J is TRBJ1-1, with unresolved D. Germline loops: CDR1 GTSNPN, CDR2 SVGIG (reference sequence). V was clipped by 0 bases and J by 5 bases, with 7 bases between them. The CDR3 runs to 12 residues. The CDR3 loop is CAWSVTGTEAFF. The CDR3 bases are TGTGCCTGGAGTGTAACCGGGACTGAAGCTTTCTTT.

The chain employs TRBV27 and TRBJ2-5; 10 bases fit TRBD1. The CDR3 is 15 amino acids. Looked up from germline, CDR1 is MNHEY and CDR2 is SMNVEV (reference sequence). J was trimmed by 0 bases and V by 5 bases; bases with no gene match: 3. CDR3 sequence (DNA): TGTGCCAGCAGTACGGACAGGGGGTACCAAGAGACCCAGTACTTC. It yields the protein CASSTDRGYQETQYF.

The rearrangement uses TRBV11-2 and TRBJ1-4; 8 nucleotides agree with TRBD1. The junction had 8 bases not matched to a gene; V was cut back by 4 bases and J by 4 bases. This CDR3 spans 16 amino acids. From germline, CDR1 is SGHAT and CDR2 FQNNGV. CDR3 DNA sequence: TGTGCCAGCAGCTCGAGAGGACAGGGCTATAATGAAAAACTGTTTTTT. Translating it yields CASSSRGQGYNEKLFF.

The chain links TRBV11-2 to TRBJ1-1; the match to TRBD1 covers 7 bases. The CDR3 is 17 residues long. Germline CDR1 is SGHAT and CDR2 is FQNNGV. The ends lost 1 base at V and 1 base at J; junction bases unmatched: 9. The CDR3 region is CASSLVTGEGSNTEAFF. CDR3 DNA sequence: TGTGCCAGCAGCTTAGTCACAGGGGAAGGTTCGAACACTGAAGCTTTCTTT. The whole variable domain, remainder taken from reference TRBV11-2 and TRBJ1-1, is EAGVAQSPRYKIIEKRQSVAFWCNPISGHATLYWYQQILGQGPKLLIQFQNNGVVDDSQLPKDRFSAERLKGVDSTLKIQPAKLEDSAVYLCASSLVTGEGSNTEAFFGQGTRLTVV.

In its sample, this clone was seen once. The chain employs TRBV15 and TRBJ2-2; D not certain. Between the trimmed V and J ends, which lost 1 base and 1 base, there was a span of 7 bases. The germline V gene encodes CDR1 LNHNV and CDR2 YYDKDF (reference sequence). This CDR3 spans 15 amino acids. The DNA of the CDR3 is TGTGCCACCAGCAGAGCCGGGTTGAACACCGGGGAGCTGTTTTTT. Translated: CATSRAGLNTGELFF.

CDR3 sequence: CASSTGGLNYGYTF. CDR3 coding DNA: TGTGCCAGTTCCACAGGGGGTTTAAACTATGGCTACACCTTC. This rearrangement joins TRBV19 to TRBJ1-2; 8 bases line up with TRBD1. Germline trimming cut 8 bases from V and 2 bases from J; bases unmatched to any gene: 7. The germline V gene encodes CDR1 LNHDA and CDR2 SQIVND (reference sequence). The CDR3 totals 14 residues.

V is TRBV6-1 and J is TRBJ1-6; D may be TRBD1 (5 bases). The CDR3 has 16 residues. V lost 2 bases and J lost 4, with 12 bases in between. The V gene's germline CDR1 is MNHNS and CDR2 SASEGT. CDR3 region: CASSEMGDGYNSPLHF. For the CDR3, the DNA is TGTGCCAGCAGTGAAATGGGGGACGGTTATAATTCACCCCTCCACTTT.

The gene calls are TRBV2 and TRBJ1-2, with D perhaps TRBD1 (5 bases). Germline CDR1 is SNHLY and CDR2 is FYNNEI. The CDR3 is 16 amino acids. V gave up 1 base and J gave up 1 base, with 13 bases separating them. DNA of the CDR3: TGTGCCAGCAGTGAAGGGGGCAGGCGGAATAACTATGGCTACACCTTC. Translated: CASSEGGRRNNYGYTF.

CDR3 loop: CASSSGQGIGDGQPQHF. CDR3 nucleotides: TGTGCCAGCAGCTCGGGACAGGGGATTGGGGATGGTCAGCCCCAGCATTTT. V usage is TRBV11-2 and J usage is TRBJ1-5; TRBD1 matches 10 bases. Germline assignment: CDR1 SGHAT and CDR2 FQNNGV. The CDR3 is made up of 17 amino acids. J lost 6 bases, V lost 4 bases, and 12 bases had no gene match. Supplemented by reference TRBV11-2 and TRBJ1-5, the full variable domain reads EAGVAQSPRYKIIEKRQSVAFWCNPISGHATLYWYQQILGQGPKLLIQFQNNGVVDDSQLPKDRFSAERLKGVDSTLKIQPAKLEDSAVYLCASSSGQGIGDGQPQHFGDGTRLSIL.

This clone occurred once. The CDR3 reads CASSIPGQGNGYTF. CDR3 coding DNA: TGTGCCAGTAGTATTCCGGGACAGGGAAATGGCTACACCTTC. The rearrangement links TRBV19 to TRBJ1-2; 9 positions agree with TRBD1. CDR1 and CDR2 (germline): LNHDA, SQIVND (reference sequence). This CDR3 is built from 14 residues. Trimming took 3 bases from V and 6 from J; bases not matched to a gene: 5.

This clone was detected once. The J gene is TRBJ1-1, the V gene TRBV19, with 9 bases matching TRBD1. V was pared by 7 bases and J by 0 bases, with 3 bases of the junction left unmatched. The CDR3 has 14 residues. Germline CDR1 is LNHDA and CDR2 is SQIVND (reference sequence). The CDR3 bases are TGTGCCAGTACCACAGGGGGCATGAACACTGAAGCTTTCTTT. This sequence encodes CASTTGGMNTEAFF.